The 2 T cell receptor beta chains below were found in one sample sequenced in a study of siplizumab effects on memory and regulatory T cells. Some clones are missing from TCRdb's copy, which holds only in-frame ones; the method was immunoSEQ multiplex PCR. The table shows about 27,000 clones, with around 80% occurring only once. The specimen was memory CD4+ T cells sorted from blood. Receptors were obtained from a human donor in good health.

The rearrangement links TRBV7-3 to TRBJ2-3; no reliable D call. CDR3 length: 12 residues. Germline V lookup: CDR1 SGHTA, CDR2 FQGTGA. The V gene lost 0 bases and the J gene lost 6 bases, with 4 bases spanning the gap. The CDR3 loop is CASSLTRDTQYF. CDR3 bases: TGTGCCAGCAGCTTAACCCGTGATACGCAGTATTTT. Filled out from reference TRBV7-3 and TRBJ2-3, the complete variable domain reads GAGVSQTPSNKVTEKGKYVELRCDPISGHTALYWYRQSLGQGPEFLIYFQGTGAADDSGLPNDRFFAVRPEGSVSTLKIQRTERGDSAVYLCASSLTRDTQYFGPGTRLTVL.

The genes are TRBV5-4 and TRBJ1-5; TRBD1 matches at 7 bases. The CDR3 has 16 amino acids. The V gene's germline CDR1 is SGHNT and CDR2 YYREEE (reference sequence). J lost 4 bases, V lost 4 bases, and 11 bases had no gene match. CDR3 sequence: CASSLLDDRANQPQHF. CDR3 bases: TGTGCCAGCAGCCTCCTAGATGACAGGGCGAATCAGCCCCAGCATTTT.